The clone carrying this T cell receptor beta chain was counted at least ten times. The antigen is undetermined. This sample is drawn from a study of T cell repertoires in cytomegalovirus infection. Study details: Public TCR beta signature analysis indicated the presence of both CMV infection and matching HLA type.

Study observations and caveats: CMV-specific TCR beta clonotypes restricted by HLA-C were the ones dominating the ex vivo response.

TCRdb redid the calling of the reads with MiXCR, one entry per CDR3 protein. The sample lists about 130,000 distinct CDR3 sequences, more than 7% occurring once. Germline CDR1 MNHNS, CDR2 SASEGT. V lost 4 bases, J lost 5 bases, and 9 bases lay in between. CDR3 size: 13 residues. The receptor's source is a human donor in good health (CMV status not recorded). Some clones in this sample may be carry-over from other donors' samples. Sequencing was performed on PBMCs. The chain combines TRBV6-1 with TRBJ2-4; no clear D. As DNA, the CDR3 is TGTGCCAGCAGTGGATACAGCCAAAACATTCAGTACTTC. Its protein product is CASSGYSQNIQYF.